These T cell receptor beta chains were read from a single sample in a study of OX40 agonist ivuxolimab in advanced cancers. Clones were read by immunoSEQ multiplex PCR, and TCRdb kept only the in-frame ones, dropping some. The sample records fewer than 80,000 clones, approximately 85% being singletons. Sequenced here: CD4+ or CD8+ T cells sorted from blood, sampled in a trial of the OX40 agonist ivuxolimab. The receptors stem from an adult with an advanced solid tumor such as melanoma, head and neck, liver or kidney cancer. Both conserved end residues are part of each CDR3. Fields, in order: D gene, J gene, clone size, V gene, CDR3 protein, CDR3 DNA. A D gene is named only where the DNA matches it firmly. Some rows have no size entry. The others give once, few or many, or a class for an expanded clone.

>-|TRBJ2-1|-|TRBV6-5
CASSGQRDNEQFF
TGTGCCAGCAGTGGGCAGAGAGACAATGAGCAGTTCTTC
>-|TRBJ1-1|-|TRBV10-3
CAISARQDSGEAFF
TGTGCCATCAGTGCGAGACAGGATTCGGGTGAAGCTTTCTTT
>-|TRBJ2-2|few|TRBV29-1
CSVDRKNTGELFF
TGCAGCGTTGATAGGAAGAACACCGGGGAGCTGTTTTTT
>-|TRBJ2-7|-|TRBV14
CASSLLGRGHYEQYF
TGTGCCAGCAGCCTCTTGGGACGGGGACACTACGAGCAGTACTTC
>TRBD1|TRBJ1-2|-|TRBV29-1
CSVEVDRVEGYTF
TGCAGCGTTGAAGTGGACAGGGTTGAGGGCTACACCTTC
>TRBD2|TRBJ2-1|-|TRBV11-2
CASSHREGRVDEQFF
TGTGCCAGCAGCCATCGGGAGGGTAGAGTCGATGAGCAGTTCTTC
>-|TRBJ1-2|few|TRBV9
CASSEGPGGYTF
TGTGCCAGCAGCGAGGGACCCGGGGGCTACACCTTC
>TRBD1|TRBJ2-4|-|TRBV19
CASTPTAPDRGQGKNIQYF
TGTGCCAGTACTCCGACCGCCCCGGACAGGGGGCAGGGCAAAAACATTCAGTACTTC
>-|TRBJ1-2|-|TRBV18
CASSPSLTDNYGYTF
TGTGCCAGCTCACCCTCCCTGACAGATAACTATGGCTACACCTTC
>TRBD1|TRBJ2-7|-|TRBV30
CAWSKQGTWGNYEQYF
TGTGCCTGGAGTAAACAGGGGACCTGGGGGAACTACGAGCAGTACTTC
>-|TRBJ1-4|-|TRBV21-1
CASSKEEDRGLRRVNEKLFF
TGTGCCAGCAGCAAAGAGGAGGACAGGGGGCTAAGGAGGGTAAATGAAAAACTGTTTTTT
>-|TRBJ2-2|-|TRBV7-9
CASSARQPYGELFF
TGTGCCAGCAGCGCCCGACAGCCATACGGGGAGCTGTTTTTT
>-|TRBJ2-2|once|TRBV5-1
CASSPGFSPGELFF
TGCGCCAGCAGCCCCGGATTTTCCCCCGGGGAGCTGTTTTTT
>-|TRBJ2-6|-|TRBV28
CASSLGGNGANVLTF
TGTGCCAGCAGTTTAGGGGGGAATGGGGCCAACGTCCTGACTTTC
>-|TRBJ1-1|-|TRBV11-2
CASSLDGASEAFF
TGTGCCAGCAGCTTAGACGGGGCTTCTGAAGCTTTCTTT
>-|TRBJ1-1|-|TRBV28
CASSLTRPTSGTEAFF
TGTGCCAGCAGTTTAACTCGGCCCACCAGCGGGACTGAAGCTTTCTTT
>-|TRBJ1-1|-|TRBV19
CASSIFPPSVNTEAFF
TGTGCCAGTAGTATCTTCCCCCCGAGCGTGAACACTGAAGCTTTCTTT
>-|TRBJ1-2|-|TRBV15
CATSRDQGVGEGYGYTF
TGTGCCACCAGCAGAGATCAAGGCGTTGGGGAGGGTTATGGCTACACCTTC
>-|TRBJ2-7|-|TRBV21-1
CASSKSRKPAQHEQYF
TGTGCCAGCAGCAAAAGTAGGAAGCCGGCCCAACACGAGCAGTACTTC
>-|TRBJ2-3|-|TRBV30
CAWSERSDTQYF
TGTGCCTGGAGTGAGAGATCAGATACGCAGTATTTT
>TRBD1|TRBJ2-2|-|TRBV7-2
CASSAGGSVTGELFF
TGTGCCAGCAGTGCAGGGGGTTCGGTCACCGGGGAGCTGTTTTTT
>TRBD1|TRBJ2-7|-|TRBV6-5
CATRQGTYEQYF
TGTGCCACACGACAGGGGACCTACGAGCAGTACTTC
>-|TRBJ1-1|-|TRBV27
CASSLVTGPGTEAFF
TGTGCCAGCAGTTTGGTAACAGGGCCGGGCACTGAAGCTTTCTTT
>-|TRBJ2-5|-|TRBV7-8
CASTPNGGVETQYF
TGTGCCAGCACCCCGAATGGTGGGGTCGAGACCCAGTACTTC
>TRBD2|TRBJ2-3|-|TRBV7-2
CASSRLAGGSTDTQYF
TGTGCCAGCAGCCGACTAGCGGGGGGGAGCACAGATACGCAGTATTTT
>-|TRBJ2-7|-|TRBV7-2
CASSPKWQRGTYEQYF
TGTGCCAGCAGCCCAAAGTGGCAGCGAGGAACCTACGAGCAGTACTTC
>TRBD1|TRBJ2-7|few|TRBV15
CATSTGTGRMGYEQYF
TGTGCCACCAGCACCGGGACAGGGCGGATGGGATACGAGCAGTACTTC
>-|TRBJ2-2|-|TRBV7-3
CASSPTGVAGVTGELFF
TGTGCCAGCAGCCCGACAGGGGTAGCGGGAGTCACCGGGGAGCTGTTTTTT
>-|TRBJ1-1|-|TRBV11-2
CASSTFGLRNTEAFF
TGTGCCAGCAGCACCTTCGGACTGAGGAACACTGAAGCTTTCTTT
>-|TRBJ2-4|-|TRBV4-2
CASSQDGLTGAAKNIQYF
TGTGCCAGCAGCCAAGATGGACTAACAGGAGCGGCCAAAAACATTCAGTACTTC
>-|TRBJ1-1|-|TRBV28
CASSFDPASTEAFF
TGTGCCAGCAGTTTTGATCCCGCGAGCACTGAAGCTTTCTTT
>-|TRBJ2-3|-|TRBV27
CASRIRGASADTQYF
TGTGCCAGCAGAATCCGGGGGGCTTCCGCAGATACGCAGTATTTT